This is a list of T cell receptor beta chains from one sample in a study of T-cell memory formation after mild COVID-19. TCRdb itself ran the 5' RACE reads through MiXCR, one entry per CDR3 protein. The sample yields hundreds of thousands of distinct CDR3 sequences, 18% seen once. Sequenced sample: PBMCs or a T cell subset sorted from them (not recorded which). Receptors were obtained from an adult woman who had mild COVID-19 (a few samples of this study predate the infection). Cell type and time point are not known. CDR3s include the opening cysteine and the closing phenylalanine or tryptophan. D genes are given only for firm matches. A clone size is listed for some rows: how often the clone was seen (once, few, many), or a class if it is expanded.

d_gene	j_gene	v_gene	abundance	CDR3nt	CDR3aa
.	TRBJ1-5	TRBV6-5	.	TGTGCCAGCAGTAGCGGCCTTGGTTTTATGAGCAATCAGCCCCAGCATTTT	CASSSGLGFMSNQPQHF
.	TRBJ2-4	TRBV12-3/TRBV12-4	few	TGTGCCAGCAGGCGGACGCTAGCCAAAAACATTCAGTACTTC	CASRRTLAKNIQYF
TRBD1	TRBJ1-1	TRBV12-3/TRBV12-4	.	TGTGCCAGCAGTTTCTCGCAGGGGGGTGAAGCTTTCTTT	CASSFSQGGEAFF
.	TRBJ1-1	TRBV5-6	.	TGTGCCAGCAGCTTCGGGACCTCGAACACTGAAGCTTTCTTT	CASSFGTSNTEAFF
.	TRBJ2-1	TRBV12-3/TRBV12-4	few	TGTGCCAGCAGCACTATGGACAATGAGCAGTTCTTC	CASSTMDNEQFF
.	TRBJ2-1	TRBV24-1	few	TGTGCCACCAGTGATTTGAAAGGGTGGTTCGATGAGCAGTTCTTC	CATSDLKGWFDEQFF
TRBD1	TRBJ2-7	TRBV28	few	TGTGCCAGCATCGGGACAGGGACAACGGGGGAGCAGTACTTC	CASIGTGTTGEQYF
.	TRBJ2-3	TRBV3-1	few	TGTGCCAGCAGCAGACGGTTTAAGGATACGCAGTATTTT	CASSRRFKDTQYF
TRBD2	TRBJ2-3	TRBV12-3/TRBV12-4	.	TGTGCCAGCAGTTTAGCGCTCGGGAGGGGAGATACGCAGTATTTT	CASSLALGRGDTQYF
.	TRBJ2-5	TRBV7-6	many	TGTGCCAGCAGCTCTCAACCGATAAGGGGCGGAGAGACCCAGTACTTC	CASSSQPIRGGETQYF
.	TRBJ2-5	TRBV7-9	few	TGTGCCAGCCGGCTGGGAGAAGAGACCCAGTACTTC	CASRLGEETQYF
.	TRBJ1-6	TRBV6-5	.	TGTGCCAGCAGTTACCGGATGGAGAGCTCCTATAATTCACCCCTCCACTTT	CASSYRMESSYNSPLHF
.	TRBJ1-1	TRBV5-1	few	TGCGCCAGCAGCCCCATGACAAACACTGAAGCTTTCTTT	CASSPMTNTEAFF
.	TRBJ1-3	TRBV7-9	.	TGTGCCAGCAGCAGTGGATCAGGCAGGACTGGAAACACCATATATTTT	CASSSGSGRTGNTIYF
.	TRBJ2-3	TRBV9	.	TGTGCCAGCAGCGTCGCCCACGGCACAGATACGCAGTATTTT	CASSVAHGTDTQYF
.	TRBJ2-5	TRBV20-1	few	TGCAGTGCAGCCATCTATAGCGGTTCAGAGGAGACCCAGTACTTC	CSAAIYSGSEETQYF
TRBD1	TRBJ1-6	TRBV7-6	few	TGTGCCAGCAGCCAGACAGGGGGCTGGAATTCACCCCTCCACTTT	CASSQTGGWNSPLHF
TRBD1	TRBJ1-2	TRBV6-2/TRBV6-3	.	TGTGCCAGCAGTTACACGACAGGGAGCTATGGCTACACCTTC	CASSYTTGSYGYTF
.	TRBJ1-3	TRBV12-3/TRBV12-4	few	TGTGCCAGCAGTTTAGAGGGTTTTGGAAACACCATATATTTT	CASSLEGFGNTIYF
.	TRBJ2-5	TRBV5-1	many	TGCGCCAGCAGCTTGTCGGGGGGCGTCCAAGAGACCCAGTACTTC	CASSLSGGVQETQYF
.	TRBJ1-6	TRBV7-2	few	TGTGCCAGCAGCGCGGAGCCCCCCAGGAGTTCACCCCTCCACTTT	CASSAEPPRSSPLHF
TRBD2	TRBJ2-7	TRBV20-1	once	TGCAGTGCTAACGTTGCGGGAGGGTACGAGCAGTACTTC	CSANVAGGYEQYF
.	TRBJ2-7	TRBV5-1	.	TGCGCCAGCAGCGAGGGCAGGGAAGACGAGCAGTACTTC	CASSEGREDEQYF
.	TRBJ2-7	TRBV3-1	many	TGTGCCTGCTCAGGATCCTACGAGCAGTACTTC	CACSGSYEQYF
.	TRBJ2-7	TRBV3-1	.	TGTGCCAGCAGCCAAGAGGGAGGGGGAAGGTCCTACGAGCAGTACTTC	CASSQEGGGRSYEQYF
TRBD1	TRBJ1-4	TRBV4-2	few	TGTGCCAGCAGCCAATCAGGGGGTGGAGAAAAACTGTTTTTT	CASSQSGGGEKLFF
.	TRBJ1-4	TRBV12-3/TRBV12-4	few	TGTGCCAGCAGTTTCTTTTTGGGGGGCTACAGTGAAAAACTGTTTTTT	CASSFFLGGYSEKLFF
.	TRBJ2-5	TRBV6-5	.	TGTGCCAGCACCGACCCTGTGAGGGAAAAGACCCAGTACTTC	CASTDPVREKTQYF
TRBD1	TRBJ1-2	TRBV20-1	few	TGCAGTGCCGGGACAGGAGTGCTTGGCTACACCTTC	CSAGTGVLGYTF
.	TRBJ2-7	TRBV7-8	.	TGTGCCAGCAGTTCCCGGGCTTACCCCTACGAGCAGTACTTC	CASSSRAYPYEQYF
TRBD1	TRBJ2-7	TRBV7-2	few	TGTGCCAGCAGCTCCCCTCCGGGACAGGGATTCTACGAGCAGTACTTC	CASSSPPGQGFYEQYF
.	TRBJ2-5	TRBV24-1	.	TGTGCCACCAGTGAGTCGGGACCTAGAGAGACCCAGTACTTC	CATSESGPRETQYF
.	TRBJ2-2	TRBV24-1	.	TGTGCCACCAGTGATCCCACGATGGCCTACAGTAACACCGGGGAGCTGTTTTTT	CATSDPTMAYSNTGELFF
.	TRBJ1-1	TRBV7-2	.	TGTGCCAGCAGCTCCGAGGTCGGTGACACTGAAGCTTTCTTT	CASSSEVGDTEAFF
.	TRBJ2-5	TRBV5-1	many	TGCGCCAGCAGCTTGGGGCCGTCGAGCCCGCTGGAGACCCAGTACTTC	CASSLGPSSPLETQYF
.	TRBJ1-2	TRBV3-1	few	TGTGCCAGCAGCCAAGGGGCCGGACCTTATGGCTACACCTTC	CASSQGAGPYGYTF
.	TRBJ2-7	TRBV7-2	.	TGTGCCAGCAGCGATATGTTATACGAGCAGTACTTC	CASSDMLYEQYF
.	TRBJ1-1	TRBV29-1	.	TGCAGCGTTGAAGTTATTGGGACTCTGGGCACTGAAGCTTTCTTT	CSVEVIGTLGTEAFF
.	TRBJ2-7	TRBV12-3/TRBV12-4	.	TGTGCCAGCAGCCTAAACCCGGACAGTACTAGCTCCTACGAGCAGTACTTC	CASSLNPDSTSSYEQYF
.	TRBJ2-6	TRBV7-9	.	TGTGCCAGCAGCTCTCCGGGGGCTGGGGCCAACGTCCTGACTTTC	CASSSPGAGANVLTF
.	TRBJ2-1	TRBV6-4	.	TGTGCCAGCAAGGACTTTAGGCGGGGCGAGCAGTTCTTC	CASKDFRRGEQFF
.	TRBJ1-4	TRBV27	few	TGTGCCAGCGGGACCGGGACATATGAAAAACTGTTTTTT	CASGTGTYEKLFF
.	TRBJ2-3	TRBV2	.	TGTGCCAGCAGTGATTCGGGGGCGGCAGATACGCAGTATTTT	CASSDSGAADTQYF
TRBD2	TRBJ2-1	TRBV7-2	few	TGTGCCAGCAGCTTATTAAGTACAATGACGGGACTAGCGGGGAATGAGCAGTTCTTC	CASSLLSTMTGLAGNEQFF
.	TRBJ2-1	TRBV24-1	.	TGTGCCACCAGTGATGCACAGGCCCGAGGTTACAATGAGCAGTTCTTC	CATSDAQARGYNEQFF
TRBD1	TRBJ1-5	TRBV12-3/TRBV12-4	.	TGTGCCAGCTGGACCCAGGGGGTCGGCAATCAGCCCCAGCATTTT	CASWTQGVGNQPQHF
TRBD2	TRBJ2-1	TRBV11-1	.	TGTGCCAGCAGCTTAGAACTCCGGGTAGCGGGAGGCACACCTACCAAGCCTGAGCAGTTCTTC	CASSLELRVAGGTPTKPEQFF
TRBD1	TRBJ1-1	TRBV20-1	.	TGCAGTGCTAGAGACCCACAGGGGACGAACACTGAAGCTTTCTTT	CSARDPQGTNTEAFF
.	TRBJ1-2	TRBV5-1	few	TGCGCCAGCAGCTTCGGCAGCTCCCTGGATGGCTACACCTTC	CASSFGSSLDGYTF
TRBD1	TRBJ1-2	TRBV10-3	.	TGTGCCATCAACGACAGGGCTGATCACTATGGCTACACCTTC	CAINDRADHYGYTF